The clone carrying this T cell receptor (beta chain) was observed many times. TCRdb passed the RT-PCR reads through MiXCR, listing each CDR3 protein once. The sample records approximately 720,000 distinct CDR3 sequences, 14% being singletons. Looked up from germline, CDR1 is ENHRY and CDR2 is SYGVKD. The V gene lost 5 bases and the J gene lost 3 bases, with 9 bases spanning the gap. This CDR3 has 13 amino acids. The gene calls are TRBV10-3 and TRBJ2-3; D is undetermined. Material: memory CD4+ T cells from blood. The clonotype was recovered from a female donor in good health, serving as a healthy control. CDR3 region: CAISHASTDTQYF. The CDR3 bases are TGTGCCATCAGTCATGCCTCGACAGATACGCAGTATTTT.